The clone carrying this TCR beta chain was counted a few times. Using immunoSEQ multiplex PCR, the repertoire was profiled, and TCRdb retains in-frame clones only, with some absent. In the table there are some 200,000 clones, 66% of which are singletons. The data were taken from a study of shared clonotypes between healthy human individuals. Trimming stripped 0 bases from V and 4 bases from J, with 9 bases between. This CDR3 has 14 amino acids. The germline CDR1 and CDR2 sequences are MNHEY and SVGAGI. The sequence derives from a man aged 25 to 40 in good health. This rearrangement joins TRBV6-5 to TRBJ2-5; D is perhaps TRBD1 (6 bases). Specimen: memory CD4+ T cells sorted from blood. Noted subset: CD45RA-negative fraction. DNA for the CDR3: TGTGCCAGCAGTTACTCTGGGGGCGGAGAGACCCAGTACTTC. Amino acid sequence: CASSYSGGGETQYF.